This T cell receptor (beta chain) came from a study of identical twins. Study-level results: Invariant T cells like MAIT and iNKT could partly confound the zero-insertion analyses.

TCRdb analysed the 5' RACE reads with MiXCR anew, one entry per CDR3 protein. The sample lists approximately 190,000 distinct CDR3 sequences, about a sixth seen once, with 40% in the top ten. The CDR3 length is 14 residues. Trimming pared 3 bases from V and 1 base from J, leaving 7 bases between. The V gene's germline CDR1 is LNHNV and CDR2 YYDKDF (reference sequence). In the case of this clonotype: Its antigen is still unknown.

The same data also contributed to another study, on T cells expressing NK-cell markers. That paper states: The contribution of dominant NKG2C+ clonotypes to CD8+ T cells in a handful of donors was 1.0-7.0%. In several donors, these clonotypes also led the CD3+CD56-NKG2C+ fraction.

The chain carries TRBV15 and TRBJ1-5; unclear D gene. This TCR was sampled from a young woman in good health. Material: CD8+ T cells sorted from blood. CDR3 residues: CATSSPRSNQPQHF. CDR3 bases: TGTGCCACCAGCAGCCCACGAAGCAATCAGCCCCAGCATTTT.